This T cell receptor beta chain was retrieved from a study of radiotherapy plus CTLA-4 blockade in lung cancer. Study overall: Of all patients, approximately 20% responded objectively and roughly 31% showed disease control. Points from the study as a whole: Radiotherapy plus ipilimumab was followed by expansion in blood of tumor-derived TCR clones. Dynamics of early blood T cell clones, together with interferon-beta, were reportedly the best predictors of response.

About this clone itself: Its antigen is currently unknown.

This table comes from immunoSEQ multiplex PCR, and its TCRdb copy is limited to in-frame clones, with some not included. The sample has 90,000 or so clones; 75% to 90% are singletons. The study gave focal radiation plus ipilimumab CTLA-4 blockade to patients with chemo-refractory metastatic non-small-cell lung cancer. The V end was cut by 2 bases, the J end by 0 bases, with 5 bases between. There are 14 residues in the CDR3. CDR1 and CDR2 from the germline V gene are MNHNS and SASEGT. The V call is TRBV6-1, the J call TRBJ1-5; no firm D call. The sequence derives from a human donor with non-small cell lung cancer who had a partial response to radiotherapy plus ipilimumab. The sequencing here drew on peripheral blood, taken from a patient treated with radiotherapy plus ipilimumab. The CDR3 nucleotides read TGTGCCAGCAGTGAACAGGATAGCAATCAGCCCCAGCATTTT. It translates to CASSEQDSNQPQHF.